This entry concerns a single TCR beta chain. Its cognate antigen is unknown. The sample belongs to a study of identical twins. Study outcomes and limitations: When twins shared out-of-frame alpha sequences, those sequences had excess low generation probability.

Healthy Caucasian individuals made up all the donors. Through template switching, a universal primer site was introduced, and the cDNA contained unique molecular identifiers. TCRdb redid the calling of the 5' RACE reads with MiXCR, one entry per CDR3 protein. In the table there are fewer than 900,000 distinct CDR3 sequences, about 18% of which are singletons. This CDR3 is built from 15 residues. With 1 base removed from V and 4 bases from J, the gap between germline ends came to 12 bases. The germline V gene encodes CDR1 SGHRS and CDR2 YFSETQ. The same sample was also used in a study of T cells expressing NK-cell markers.

Sequencing input: PBMCs. The rearrangement links TRBV5-1 to TRBJ2-4; D is possibly TRBD1 (6 bases). This TCR was sampled from a woman aged 18-29 years in good health. DNA of the CDR3: TGCGCCAGCAGCTTGTTGGGGACACAAAAAAACATTCAGTACTTC. It is translated as CASSLLGTQKNIQYF.